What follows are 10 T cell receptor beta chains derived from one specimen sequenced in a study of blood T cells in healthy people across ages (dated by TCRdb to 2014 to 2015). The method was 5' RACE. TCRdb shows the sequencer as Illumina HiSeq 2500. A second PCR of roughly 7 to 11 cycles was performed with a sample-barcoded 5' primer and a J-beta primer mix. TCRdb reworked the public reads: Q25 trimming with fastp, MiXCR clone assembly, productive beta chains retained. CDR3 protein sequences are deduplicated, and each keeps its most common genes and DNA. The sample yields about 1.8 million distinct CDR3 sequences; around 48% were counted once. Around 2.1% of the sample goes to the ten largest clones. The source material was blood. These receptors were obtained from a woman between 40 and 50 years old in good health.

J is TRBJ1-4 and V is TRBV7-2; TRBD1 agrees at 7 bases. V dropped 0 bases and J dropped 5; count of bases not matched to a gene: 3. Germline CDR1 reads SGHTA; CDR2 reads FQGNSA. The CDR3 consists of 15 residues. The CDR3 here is CASSLAHRGNEKLFF. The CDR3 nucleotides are TGTGCCAGCAGCTTAGCGCACAGGGGAAATGAAAAACTGTTTTTT.

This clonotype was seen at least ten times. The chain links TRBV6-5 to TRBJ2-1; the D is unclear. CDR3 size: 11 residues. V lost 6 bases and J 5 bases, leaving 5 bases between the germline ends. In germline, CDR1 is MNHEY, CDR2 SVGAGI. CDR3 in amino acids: CASRLNNEQFF. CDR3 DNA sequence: TGTGCCAGCAGACTGAACAATGAGCAGTTCTTC.

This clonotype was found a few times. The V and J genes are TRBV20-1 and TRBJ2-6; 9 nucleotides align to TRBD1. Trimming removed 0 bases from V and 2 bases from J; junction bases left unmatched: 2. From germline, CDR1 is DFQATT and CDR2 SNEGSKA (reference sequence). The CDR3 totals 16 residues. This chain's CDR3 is CSAREQGAPGANVLTF. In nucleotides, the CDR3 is TGCAGTGCTAGAGAACAGGGGGCGCCTGGGGCCAACGTCCTGACTTTC.

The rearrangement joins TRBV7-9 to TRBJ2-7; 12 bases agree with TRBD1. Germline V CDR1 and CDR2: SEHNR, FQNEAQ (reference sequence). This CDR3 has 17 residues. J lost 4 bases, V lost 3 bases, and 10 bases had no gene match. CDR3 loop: CASSFSTSGQGAYEQYF. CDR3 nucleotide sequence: TGTGCCAGCAGCTTCTCGACATCGGGACAGGGGGCTTACGAGCAGTACTTC.

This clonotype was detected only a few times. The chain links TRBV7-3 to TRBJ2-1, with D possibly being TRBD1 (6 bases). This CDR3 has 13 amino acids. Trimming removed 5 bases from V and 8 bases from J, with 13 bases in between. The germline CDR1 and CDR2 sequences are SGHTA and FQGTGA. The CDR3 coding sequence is TGTGCCAGCAGCATCGACAGGCTTCATGAGCAGTTCTTC. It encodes CASSIDRLHEQFF.

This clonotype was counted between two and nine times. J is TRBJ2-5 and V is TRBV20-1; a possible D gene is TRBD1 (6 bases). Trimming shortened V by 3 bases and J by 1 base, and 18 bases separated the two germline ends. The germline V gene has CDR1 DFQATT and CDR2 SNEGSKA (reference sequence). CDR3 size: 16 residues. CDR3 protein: CSARTRGLIAQETQYF. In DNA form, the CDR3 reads TGCAGTGCTAGGACGAGGGGGTTGATCGCCCAAGAGACCCAGTACTTC.

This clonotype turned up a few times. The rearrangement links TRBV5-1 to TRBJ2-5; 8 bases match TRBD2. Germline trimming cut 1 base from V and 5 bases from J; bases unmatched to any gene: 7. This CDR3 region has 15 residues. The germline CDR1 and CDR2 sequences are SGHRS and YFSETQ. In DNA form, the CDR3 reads TGCGCCAGCAGCTTGCAGCTCGGGACTAGGGAGACCCAGTACTTC. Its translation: CASSLQLGTRETQYF.

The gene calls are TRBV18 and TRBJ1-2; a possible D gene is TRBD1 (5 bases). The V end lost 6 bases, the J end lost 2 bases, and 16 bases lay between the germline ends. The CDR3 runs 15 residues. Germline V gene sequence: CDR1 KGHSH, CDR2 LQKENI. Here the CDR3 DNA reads TGTGCCAGCTCCCCTTCGCAGTGGGGCAACTATGGCTACACCTTC. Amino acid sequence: CASSPSQWGNYGYTF.

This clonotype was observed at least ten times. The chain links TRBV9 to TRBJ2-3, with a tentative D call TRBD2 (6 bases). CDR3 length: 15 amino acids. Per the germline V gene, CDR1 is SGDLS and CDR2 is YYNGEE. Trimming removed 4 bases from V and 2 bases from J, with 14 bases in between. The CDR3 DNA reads TGTGCCAGCAGCCCCCGTGGAGGGAACACAGATACGCAGTATTTT. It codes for CASSPRGGNTDTQYF.

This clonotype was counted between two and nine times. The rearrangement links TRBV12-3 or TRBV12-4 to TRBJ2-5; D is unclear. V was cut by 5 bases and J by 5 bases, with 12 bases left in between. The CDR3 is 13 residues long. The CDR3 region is CASSPVGKETQYF. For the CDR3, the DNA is TGTGCCAGCAGTCCCGTAGGGAAGGAGACCCAGTACTTC.